This passage covers 9 T cell receptor beta chains from one sample sequenced in a study of cytomegalovirus exposure and HLA in healthy donors. PCR primers comprised 60 Vbeta and 13 Jbeta primers. The method was immunoSEQ multiplex PCR; TCRdb's version includes in-frame clones alone and lacks a portion of them. The sample lists about 190,000 clones; about 80% were seen once. Sequenced: PBMCs. The receptors were gathered from a woman in her 40s in good health and CMV-seronegative.

This chain links TRBV7-9 with TRBJ2-5; TRBD1 aligns across 7 bases. Trimming cost V 1 base and J 4 bases; bases outside gene matches: 12. Per germline, CDR1 SEHNR and CDR2 FQNEAQ (reference sequence). CDR3 length: 17 amino acids. The DNA for the CDR3 is TGTGCCAGCAGCTTAGGACAGGGAACCCCGGTCGGAGAGACCCAGTACTTC. It specifies CASSLGQGTPVGETQYF.

V is TRBV15 and J is TRBJ2-5; 9 positions agree with TRBD1. The CDR3 extends over 16 amino acids. Germline lookup yields CDR1 LNHNV and CDR2 YYDKDF (reference sequence). J gave up 2 bases and V 0 bases, and 4 bases lay outside the gene matches. The CDR3, as DNA: TGTGCCACCAGCAGAGATGGGACAGGGACTCAAGAGACCCAGTACTTC. Its protein product is CATSRDGTGTQETQYF. The full variable domain, in which reference TRBV15 and TRBJ2-5 provide the parts outside the CDR3, is DAMVIQNPRYQVTQFGKPVTLSCSQTLNHNVMYWYQQKSSQAPKLLFHYYDKDFNNEADTPDNFQSRRPNTSFCFLDIRSPGLGDTAMYLCATSRDGTGTQETQYFGPGTRLLVL.

The gene calls are TRBV5-1 and TRBJ1-2; D not resolved. The CDR3 has 14 residues. With 0 bases removed from V and 2 bases from J, the gap between germline ends came to 8 bases. Germline V gives CDR1 SGHRS, CDR2 YFSETQ. CDR3 nucleotide sequence: TGCGCCAGCAGCTTGGCTATCGAGAACTATGGCTACACCTTC. Amino acid sequence: CASSLAIENYGYTF.

A few counts support this clone. The rearrangement uses TRBV19 and TRBJ1-4, with a weak D call TRBD1 (5 bases). Germline CDR1 and CDR2: LNHDA and SQIVND (reference sequence). Between the trimmed V and J ends, which lost 1 base and 7 bases, there was a span of 7 bases. CDR3 length equals 13 residues. This CDR3 is CASSIGQSEKLFF. CDR3 DNA: TGTGCCAGTAGTATAGGACAGTCTGAAAAACTGTTTTTT.

The V and J genes are TRBV19 and TRBJ1-1, with 8 bases fitting TRBD1. The CDR3 is made up of 15 amino acids. V lost 3 bases to trimming and J lost 6 bases; unmatched junction nucleotides: 9. Germline CDR1 is LNHDA and CDR2 is SQIVND (reference sequence). The CDR3 spells CASSMIDRGVSEAFF. DNA for the CDR3: TGTGCCAGTAGTATGATCGACAGGGGTGTCTCTGAAGCTTTCTTT.

V is TRBV20-1 and J is TRBJ2-5; D unclear. Germline V gene sequence: CDR1 DFQATT, CDR2 SNEGSKA (reference sequence). V was cut by 3 bases and J by 3 bases, with 5 bases left in between. CDR3 size: 11 residues. The CDR3 sequence is CSASPEETQYF. CDR3 bases: TGCAGTGCTAGTCCGGAAGAGACCCAGTACTTC.

This rearrangement joins TRBV29-1 to TRBJ1-1, with TRBD1 matching over 8 bases. This CDR3 region has 14 residues. The J segment lost 1 base and the V segment lost 7 bases, leaving 8 bases of the junction unmatched. Germline CDR1 reads SQVTM; CDR2 reads ANQGSEA. The CDR3 DNA reads as TGCAGCGCCAGACAGGGGTTCGGGAACACTGAAGCTTTCTTT. Translating gives CSARQGFGNTEAFF.

The gene calls are TRBV18 and TRBJ1-1; no clear D. Germline-derived CDR1 and CDR2 are KGHSH and LQKENI. V lost 3 bases and J lost 5, with 10 bases in between. CDR3 length: 13 residues. The CDR3 nucleotides read TGTGCCAGCTCACCGTCGGGAGGTACTGAAGCTTTCTTT. Protein product: CASSPSGGTEAFF.

This clone was picked up a small number of times. The chain is built from TRBV28 and TRBJ1-1, with D perhaps matching TRBD1 (5 bases). CDR1 and CDR2 (germline): MDHEN, SYDVKM. CDR3 size: 15 residues. The V end lost 7 bases, the J end lost 4 bases, and 19 bases lay between the germline ends. For the CDR3, the DNA is TGTGCCAGCATCCCTCTGGGGGGGGTCGGCACTGAAGCTTTCTTT. This encodes CASIPLGGVGTEAFF.